This TCR beta chain was identified in a study of radiotherapy plus CTLA-4 blockade in lung cancer. The study, taken as a whole, reports: In blood, after radiotherapy plus ipilimumab, tumor-derived TCR clones expanded. Dynamics of early blood T cell clones, together with interferon-beta, were reportedly the best predictors of response.

In the case of this clone: Its antigen is as yet unknown.

Measured with immunoSEQ multiplex PCR; TCRdb has only the in-frame clones, and not every one. Of roughly 78,000 clones in the sample, around 73% were seen once. This CDR3 region has 13 residues. Germline V gene sequence: CDR1 MDHEN, CDR2 SYDVKM. J was trimmed by 4 bases and V by 4 bases; bases with no gene match: 2. CTLA-4 blockade using ipilimumab, together with focal radiation, was received by patients with chemo-refractory metastatic non-small-cell lung cancer. The sequence derives from a human donor with non-small cell lung cancer who had a complete response to radiotherapy plus ipilimumab. The rearrangement links TRBV28 to TRBJ1-2; 8 bases are a match to TRBD1. Sequences were derived from peripheral blood, sampled from a patient treated with radiotherapy plus ipilimumab. CDR3 sequence reads: CASSSQGAYGYTF. In DNA form, the CDR3 reads TGTGCCAGCAGTTCCCAGGGGGCCTATGGCTACACCTTC.